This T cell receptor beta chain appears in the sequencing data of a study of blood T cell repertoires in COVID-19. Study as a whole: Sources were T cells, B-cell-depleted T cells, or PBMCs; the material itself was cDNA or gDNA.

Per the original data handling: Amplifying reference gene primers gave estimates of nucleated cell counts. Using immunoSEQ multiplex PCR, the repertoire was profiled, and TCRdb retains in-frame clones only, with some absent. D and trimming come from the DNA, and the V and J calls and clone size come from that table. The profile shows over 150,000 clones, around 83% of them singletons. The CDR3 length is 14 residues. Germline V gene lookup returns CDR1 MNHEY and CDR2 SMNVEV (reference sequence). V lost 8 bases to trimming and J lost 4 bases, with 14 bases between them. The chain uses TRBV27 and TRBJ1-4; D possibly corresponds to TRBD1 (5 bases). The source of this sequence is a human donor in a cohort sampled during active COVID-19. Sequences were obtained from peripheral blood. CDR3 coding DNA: TGTGCCAGCTCCGCGGGACGGATTAATGAAAAACTGTTTTTT. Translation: CASSAGRINEKLFF.